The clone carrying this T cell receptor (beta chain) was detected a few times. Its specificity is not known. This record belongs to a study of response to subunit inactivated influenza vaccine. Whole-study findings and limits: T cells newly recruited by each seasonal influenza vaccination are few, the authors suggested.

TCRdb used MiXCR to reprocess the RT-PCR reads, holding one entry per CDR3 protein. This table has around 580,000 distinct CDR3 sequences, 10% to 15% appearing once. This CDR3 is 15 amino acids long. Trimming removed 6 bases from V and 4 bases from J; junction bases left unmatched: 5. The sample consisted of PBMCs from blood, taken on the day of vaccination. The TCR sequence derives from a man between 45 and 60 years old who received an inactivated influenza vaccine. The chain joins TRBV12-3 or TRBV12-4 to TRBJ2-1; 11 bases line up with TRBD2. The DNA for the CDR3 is TGTGCCAGCAGGGGGGGGACTAGCGGTTACAATGAGCAGTTCTTC. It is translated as CASRGGTSGYNEQFF.